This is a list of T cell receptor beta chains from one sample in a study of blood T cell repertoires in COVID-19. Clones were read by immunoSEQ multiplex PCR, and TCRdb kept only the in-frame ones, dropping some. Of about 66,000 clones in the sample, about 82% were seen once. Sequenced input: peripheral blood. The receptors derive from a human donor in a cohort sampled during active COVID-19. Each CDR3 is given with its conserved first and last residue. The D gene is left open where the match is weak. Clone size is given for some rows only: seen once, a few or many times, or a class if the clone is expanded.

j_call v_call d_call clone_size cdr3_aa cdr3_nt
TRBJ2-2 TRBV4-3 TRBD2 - CASSQDLQGSGRSYTGELFF TGCGCCAGCAGCCAAGATCTCCAGGGTAGCGGGAGGTCATACACCGGGGAGCTGTTTTTT
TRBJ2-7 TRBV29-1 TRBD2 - CSVARVPREGPREQYF TGCAGCGTTGCCCGCGTCCCACGGGAGGGCCCGAGGGAGCAGTACTTC
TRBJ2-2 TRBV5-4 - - CASSYNTGELFF TGTGCCAGCAGTTATAACACCGGGGAGCTGTTTTTT
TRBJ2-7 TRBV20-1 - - CSARGTYEQYF TGCAGTGCTAGGGGCACCTACGAGCAGTACTTC
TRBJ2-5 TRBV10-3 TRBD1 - CAISPGQGRETQYF TGTGCCATCAGTCCAGGACAGGGAAGAGAGACCCAGTACTTC
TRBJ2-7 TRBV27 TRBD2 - CASTGTSGRLNEQYF TGTGCCAGCACCGGGACTAGCGGGAGGTTAAACGAGCAGTACTTC
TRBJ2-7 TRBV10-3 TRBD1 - CAISERTGGEEQYF TGTGCCATCAGTGAAAGGACAGGGGGTGAAGAGCAGTACTTC
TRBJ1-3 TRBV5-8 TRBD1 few CASSLDRGQVDTIYF TGTGCCAGCAGCTTGGACAGGGGCCAGGTAGACACCATATATTTT
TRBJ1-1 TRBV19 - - CASSPTGNTEAFF TGTGCCAGTAGTCCGACAGGGAACACTGAAGCTTTCTTT
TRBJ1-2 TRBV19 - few CASNRRTSGGYTF TGTGCCAGTAATCGAAGGACTTCGGGTGGCTACACCTTC
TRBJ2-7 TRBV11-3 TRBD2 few CASSYGLAGRGEQYF TGTGCCAGCAGCTACGGACTAGCGGGAAGAGGTGAGCAGTACTTC
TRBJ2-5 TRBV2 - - CASRRTRRGETQYF TGTGCCAGCAGACGGACAAGGAGGGGAGAGACCCAGTACTTC
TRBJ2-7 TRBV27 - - CASSLSGLAPSYEQYF TGTGCCAGCAGTTTATCAGGCCTAGCGCCGTCCTACGAGCAGTACTTC
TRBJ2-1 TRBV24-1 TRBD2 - CATSDPLAGVYNEQFF TGTGCCACCAGTGATCCCCTTGCGGGAGTCTACAATGAGCAGTTCTTC